Listed below are T cell receptor beta chains from one sample, sequenced in a study of regulatory T cells in long-lasting Graves disease. TCRdb itself ran the multiplex PCR reads through MiXCR, one entry per CDR3 protein. The top ten clones hold about 29% of a sample with approximately 360,000 distinct CDR3 sequences, roughly 24% of them seen once. The sample in question was peripheral blood mononuclear cells (PBMCs), obtained when the disease was refractory, from a patient treated with antithyroid drugs. The source of these receptors is a woman in her 40s with Graves disease. Both conserved end residues are part of each CDR3. The D gene is left open where the match is weak. Clone sizes are given selectively: once, few, many, or a class where the clone is expanded.

D gene	V gene	J gene	clone size	CDR3 DNA	CDR3 protein
-	TRBV28	TRBJ1-4	many	TGTGCCAGCAGTCCAGTGGGGGGTCAGGCTGAAAAACTGTTTTTT	CASSPVGGQAEKLFF
-	TRBV7-8	TRBJ2-2	many	TGTGCCAGCAGCTTAGTGCTGGGGAGTACTGGGGAGCTGTTTTTT	CASSLVLGSTGELFF
TRBD1	TRBV7-9	TRBJ1-1	many	TGTGCCAGCAGCTTCAGCCAATTGGGACAGAGGAACACTGAAGCTTTCTTT	CASSFSQLGQRNTEAFF
-	TRBV20-1	TRBJ2-4	many	TGCAGTGTCCCAAGGTCGGCCAAAAACATTCAGTACTTC	CSVPRSAKNIQYF
-	TRBV20-1	TRBJ1-5	-	TGCAGTGCTAGAGATCCTCTGGACAGACTCAATCAGCCCCAGCATTTT	CSARDPLDRLNQPQHF
-	TRBV28	TRBJ2-7	many	TGTGCCAGCAGTAAGCAAACAGGAGGGGTCGAGCAGTACTTC	CASSKQTGGVEQYF
-	TRBV6-1	TRBJ2-1	-	TGTGCCAGCACCCATGGTGCTGAGCAGTTCTTC	CASTHGAEQFF
TRBD1	TRBV6-1	TRBJ1-1	many	TGTGCCAGCAGTGTCCCGACAGGGGGCTTGAACACTGAAGCTTTCTTT	CASSVPTGGLNTEAFF
-	TRBV29-1	TRBJ1-4	-	TGCAGCGTTGAAGTCCCGGGGACGTTTGAAAAACTGTTTTTT	CSVEVPGTFEKLFF
-	TRBV5-1	TRBJ2-2	-	TGCGCCAGCAGCTTGGTTAGTTCCGGGGAGCTGTTTTTT	CASSLVSSGELFF
-	TRBV19	TRBJ1-2	many	TGTGCCAGTAGTATACGGAGGGTATTCAACTATGGCTACACCTTC	CASSIRRVFNYGYTF
-	TRBV4-1	TRBJ1-6	-	TGCGCCAGCAGGCGGGCAGGGGCAAGTTCACCCCTCCACTTT	CASRRAGASSPLHF
TRBD2	TRBV7-3	TRBJ2-1	-	TGTGCCAGCAGCTTGGTACTAGCGGGCTACAATGAGCAGTTCTTC	CASSLVLAGYNEQFF
TRBD2	TRBV7-9	TRBJ2-2	many	TGTGCCAGCAGCCGCGGGAGTAGCACCGGGGAGCTGTTTTTT	CASSRGSSTGELFF
TRBD1	TRBV5-1	TRBJ2-7	-	TGCGCCAGCAGCTCGGACAGGGGCTGCGAGCAGTACTTC	CASSSDRGCEQYF
-	TRBV5-6	TRBJ1-1	few	TGTGCCAGCCTAACCCATTTCGGACGGCGCATGAACACTGAAGCTTTCTTT	CASLTHFGRRMNTEAFF
-	TRBV2	TRBJ2-2	-	TGTGCCAGCAATGGGTGGACCGGGGAGCTGTTTTTT	CASNGWTGELFF
TRBD2	TRBV10-3	TRBJ2-7	few	TGTGCCATCAGTGAGTCAGGGGCGGGAGGGTCGAAAGAGCAGTACTTC	CAISESGAGGSKEQYF
TRBD1	TRBV6-5	TRBJ1-4	many	TGTGCCAGCAGTTTACAGGGGTGGGCTAATGAAAAACTGTTTTTT	CASSLQGWANEKLFF
-	TRBV5-1	TRBJ2-1	-	TGCGCCAGCAGCGAGGGGCCCAGCCGGAGCAATGAGCAGTTCTTC	CASSEGPSRSNEQFF
-	TRBV6-1	TRBJ2-7	many	TGTGCCAGTAGTGGAGACCTCTCCTACGAGCAGTACTTC	CASSGDLSYEQYF
TRBD1	TRBV7-2	TRBJ2-7	many	TGTGCCAGCAGCTTTACCGGGACAGGGGAATACGAGCAGTACTTC	CASSFTGTGEYEQYF
-	TRBV20-1	TRBJ1-1	few	TGCAGTGCTAGAGATTCGGGGAAGGGCACTGAAGCTTTCTTT	CSARDSGKGTEAFF
TRBD1	TRBV3-1	TRBJ2-2	-	TGTGCCAGCAGCCACCCGGGACAGGGGCCCGACGGGGAGCTGTTTTTT	CASSHPGQGPDGELFF
-	TRBV29-1	TRBJ2-3	few	TGCAGCGTTGAAGATCAAATAGCGGTTCACACTAGCACAGATACGCAGTATTTT	CSVEDQIAVHTSTDTQYF
TRBD1	TRBV5-1	TRBJ2-2	-	TGCGCCAGCAGCGGCGGGACAGGGGAGGCCGGGGAGCTGTTTTTT	CASSGGTGEAGELFF
TRBD2	TRBV14	TRBJ2-2	once	TGTGCCAGCAGCCAAGCTAGCGGGGGGCTCAACGGGGAGCTGTTTTTT	CASSQASGGLNGELFF
TRBD1	TRBV28	TRBJ1-6	many	TGTGCCAGCAGTTTGCGGCAGGGGGGGAAGTATTCACCCCTCCACTTT	CASSLRQGGKYSPLHF
-	TRBV2	TRBJ1-2	many	TGTGCCAGCAGTCCCGGGACGGGGACCGCTAACTATGGCTACACCTTC	CASSPGTGTANYGYTF
-	TRBV7-9	TRBJ2-7	few	TGTGCCAGCAGCCATACGGGATTGGGGGAGCAGTACTTC	CASSHTGLGEQYF
-	TRBV28	TRBJ1-2	many	TGTGCCAGCAGTTTAACTAGAGGTGGCTACACCTTC	CASSLTRGGYTF
TRBD1	TRBV6-1	TRBJ2-2	few	TGTGCCAGCAGTCGGACAGGGAGAGACACCGGGGAGCTGTTTTTT	CASSRTGRDTGELFF
-	TRBV19	TRBJ1-1	few	TGTGCCAGTAGTATCTCGTCGGCGAACACTGAAGCTTTCTTT	CASSISSANTEAFF
TRBD2	TRBV6-1	TRBJ2-7	-	TGTGCCAGCGGAAGACGGACTAGCGGGAGCTACGAGCAGTACTTC	CASGRRTSGSYEQYF
TRBD2	TRBV27	TRBJ2-1	-	TGTGCCAGCAGTACAAGGACTAGCGGGAGGGGAAATGAGCAGTTCTTC	CASSTRTSGRGNEQFF
-	TRBV5-8	TRBJ1-5	-	TGTGCCAGCAGCCGGGGTTGGGGAGGACAGAGCAATCAGCCCCAGCATTTT	CASSRGWGGQSNQPQHF
-	TRBV12-3/TRBV12-4	TRBJ1-1	many	TGTGCCAGCAGTGCAACAGGGATGGCAACTGAAGCTTTCTTT	CASSATGMATEAFF
-	TRBV2	TRBJ2-3	-	TGTGCCAGCAGCTCGATGACAGGGACTTACACAGATACGCAGTATTTT	CASSSMTGTYTDTQYF
TRBD2	TRBV15	TRBJ2-7	-	TGTGCCACCAGCAGCCTGGGACTAGACGACGAGCAGTACTTC	CATSSLGLDDEQYF
-	TRBV29-1	TRBJ2-5	many	TGCAGCGTTGAGGGTGGTAGTGAGACCCAGTACTTC	CSVEGGSETQYF
TRBD2	TRBV7-9	TRBJ2-7	-	TGTGCCAGCAGCTTAGTACTAGCGGGGGACTACGAGCAGTACTTC	CASSLVLAGDYEQYF
-	TRBV28	TRBJ2-7	many	TGTGCCAGCAGTCCTCGACTGCCCTACGAGCAGTACTTC	CASSPRLPYEQYF
-	TRBV9	TRBJ2-7	few	TGTGCCAGCAGCGTAGATAAGGGATCTACCTACGAGCAGTACTTC	CASSVDKGSTYEQYF
-	TRBV28	TRBJ2-7	many	TGTGCCAGCACCCCGGGGGAAATCTACGAGCAGTACTTC	CASTPGEIYEQYF
TRBD1	TRBV3-1	TRBJ1-2	-	TGTGCCAGCAGCCCTGACCCGGGACAGGGACTCACCTTC	CASSPDPGQGLTF
-	TRBV19	TRBJ2-2	-	TGTGCCAGTAGTTCTTGGGGGGGGCAGCGAAACACCGGGGAGCTGTTTTTT	CASSSWGGQRNTGELFF
-	TRBV28	TRBJ2-1	-	TGTGCCAGCAGTATTGTGGAGGGGGTAGGAGCTCATGAGCAGTTCTTC	CASSIVEGVGAHEQFF
-	TRBV29-1	TRBJ2-7	-	TGCAGCGTTGTGGGGGGACACTCTTCCTACGAGCAGTACTTC	CSVVGGHSSYEQYF
-	TRBV30	TRBJ1-2	-	TGTGCCTGGAGTGTCTCAGGGGCAGCTAACTATGGCTACACCTTC	CAWSVSGAANYGYTF
-	TRBV3-1	TRBJ1-2	-	TGTGCCGGCAGCCCCTCGTGGCTGATGGACTATGGCTACACCTTC	CAGSPSWLMDYGYTF
TRBD1	TRBV28	TRBJ2-7	-	TGTGCCAGCAGTTCTCCTCCGGGACAGCTCTACGAGCAGTACTTC	CASSSPPGQLYEQYF
-	TRBV6-1	TRBJ2-7	many	TGTGCCAGCCGGGACTTAATCTCCTACGAGCAGTACTTC	CASRDLISYEQYF
TRBD2	TRBV6-1	TRBJ2-3	-	TGTGCCAGCAGTCCAGCGGGAGGGCCGTATGATACGCAGTATTTT	CASSPAGGPYDTQYF
-	TRBV2	TRBJ2-5	many	TGTGCCAGCAGTTATACAGAGACCCAGTACTTC	CASSYTETQYF
-	TRBV6-5	TRBJ2-2	-	TGTGCCAGCAGTTATGCGGGACTCAGAACCGGGGAGCTGTTTTTT	CASSYAGLRTGELFF
TRBD2	TRBV14	TRBJ2-1	-	TGTGCCAGCAGCGACCGGACTAGCGGGAGCCACAGAGATGAGCAGTTCTTC	CASSDRTSGSHRDEQFF
-	TRBV5-1	TRBJ2-5	few	TGCGCCAGCAGCCCAACGGTAGGCCCAGAGACCCAGTACTTC	CASSPTVGPETQYF
TRBD1	TRBV29-1	TRBJ1-2	many	TGCAGCGCTACCGGGACAGGGATCTATGGCTACACCTTC	CSATGTGIYGYTF